A single sample is the source of the 2 T cell receptor beta chains below, sequenced in a study of cytomegalovirus exposure and HLA in healthy donors. Amplification used 60 Vbeta primers and 13 Jbeta primers. Repertoires were generated with immunoSEQ multiplex PCR, while TCRdb's copy carries only in-frame clones and drops some. Of approximately 140,000 clones listed, roughly 83% are singletons. The source material was PBMCs. The source of these receptors is a female donor in good health and CMV-seronegative.

The genes are TRBV7-2 and TRBJ2-7, with a weak D call TRBD2 (6 bases). Germline lookup yields CDR1 SGHTA and CDR2 FQGNSA. The CDR3 is 14 residues long. The V end lost 1 base, the J end lost 4 bases, and 11 bases lay between the germline ends. The CDR3 DNA is TGTGCCAGCAGCTTAGGCGGGAATATTTACGAGCAGTACTTC. Amino acid sequence: CASSLGGNIYEQYF.

This rearrangement joins TRBV5-1 to TRBJ1-1; no definite D call. CDR3 length equals 14 residues. Germline V gives CDR1 SGHRS, CDR2 YFSETQ. Trimming cost V 0 bases and J 4 bases, with 10 bases left between them. The CDR3, as DNA: TGCGCCAGCAGCTTGGGCCCGGGGAGCACTGAAGCTTTCTTT. Residues: CASSLGPGSTEAFF.